The 25 T cell receptor beta chains given below trace back to one sample, sequenced in a study of T cell responses to AZD1222 COVID-19 vaccine. This table comes from immunoSEQ multiplex PCR, and its TCRdb copy is limited to in-frame clones, with some not included. The sample includes 150,000 to 200,000 clones, 93% of them seen just once. This specimen consisted of peripheral blood, obtained 28 days after the second AZD1222 dose. All receptors come from an adult who received the AZD1222 COVID-19 vaccine.

As DNA, the CDR3 is TGTGCCAGCAGCCAAGTGGGAACCGGGGAGCTGTTTTTT. This codes for CASSQVGTGELFF. This sequence joins TRBV3-1 (or the pseudogene TRBV3-2) and TRBJ2-2, with D uncertain. There are 13 residues in the CDR3. CDR1 and CDR2 from the germline V gene are LGHDT and YNNKEL (reference sequence). V lost 1 base and J 5 bases, leaving 5 bases between the germline ends.

The chain is built from TRBV3-1 (or the pseudogene TRBV3-2) and TRBJ2-7; D remains unclear. The CDR3 extends over 11 amino acids. V dropped 1 base and J dropped 5 bases, with 3 bases sitting between them. Germline CDR1 is LGHDT and CDR2 is YNNKEL (reference sequence). The CDR3 spells CASSQVHEQYF. Here the CDR3 DNA reads TGTGCCAGCAGCCAAGTCCACGAGCAGTACTTC.

V usage is TRBV25-1 and J usage is TRBJ2-3; D not resolved. The ends were cut back, 1 base at V and 4 bases at J, with 9 bases in the middle. The CDR3 runs to 14 residues. Looked up from germline, CDR1 is MGHDK and CDR2 is SYGVNS. The CDR3, as DNA: TGTGCCAGCAGTGAATTTCGGACCGCAGATACGCAGTATTTT. Its protein product is CASSEFRTADTQYF.

The V gene is TRBV11-3, the J gene TRBJ2-2, with 9 bases lining up with TRBD1. With 4 bases clipped from V and 4 bases from J, the junction kept 7 bases outside the gene matches. The germline V gene has CDR1 SGHNT and CDR2 YENEEA. This CDR3 contains 16 residues. For the CDR3, the DNA is TGTGCCAGCAGCTCCGGACAGGGGTCGTTCACCGGGGAGCTGTTTTTT. Protein: CASSSGQGSFTGELFF.

This clone was counted once. The V gene is TRBV28, the J gene TRBJ1-1, with a tentative D call TRBD1 (5 bases). This CDR3 has 14 residues. V dropped 7 bases and J dropped 1 base, with 13 bases sitting between them. From germline, CDR1 is MDHEN and CDR2 SYDVKM. In DNA form, the CDR3 reads TGTGCCAGCATAACGGGGGGGAGGAACACTGAAGCTTTCTTT. Translating it yields CASITGGRNTEAFF.

The chain links TRBV28 to TRBJ1-2; possibly TRBD1 for D (5 bases). V was trimmed by 7 bases and J by 8 bases, leaving 11 bases between them. CDR1 is MDHEN, CDR2 SYDVKM, per germline. CDR3 size: 11 residues. The CDR3 DNA sequence: TGTGCCAGCACGCAGGGATTCGGCTACACCTTC. Its protein product is CASTQGFGYTF.

The CDR3 is CARTHAGTDVHYEQYF. CDR3 nucleotide sequence: TGCGCCCGCACCCACGCCGGGACAGACGTTCACTACGAGCAGTACTTC. The J gene is TRBJ2-7, the V gene TRBV10-1; TRBD1 matches 7 bases. The germline gives CDR1 WNHNN, CDR2 SYGVQD (reference sequence). The CDR3 totals 16 residues. With 11 bases clipped from V and 3 bases from J, the junction kept 19 bases outside the gene matches.

This clone was seen only once. V usage is TRBV12-5 and J usage is TRBJ1-1; D unclear. Germline V CDR1 and CDR2: LGHNT, FRNRAP. This CDR3 comprises 15 residues. The V gene lost 2 bases and the J gene lost 0 bases, with 10 bases spanning the gap. DNA of the CDR3: TGTGCTAGTGGTTTGTCCGGCGGCCTGAACACTGAAGCTTTCTTT. Translated, it gives CASGLSGGLNTEAFF.

This chain connects TRBV3-1 (or the pseudogene TRBV3-2) to TRBJ2-2; no clear D. Trimming pared 5 bases from V and 4 bases from J, leaving 14 bases between. The CDR3 consists of 15 residues. The germline V gene has CDR1 LGHDT and CDR2 YNNKEL (reference sequence). In nucleotides, the CDR3 is TGTGCCAGCAGCTACCGATACTGGAGCACCGGGGAGCTGTTTTTT. Its translation: CASSYRYWSTGELFF.

The rearrangement links TRBV9 to TRBJ1-1; D not certain. The CDR3 is 11 amino acids. CDR1 is SGDLS and CDR2 is YYNGEE in the germline V gene. V dropped 4 bases and J dropped 6 bases, with 7 bases sitting between them. The CDR3 loop reads CASSRNAEAFF. CDR3 bases: TGTGCCAGCAGCCGAAACGCTGAAGCTTTCTTT.

The chain couples TRBV9 to TRBJ1-5; D may be TRBD1 (6 bases). CDR1 is SGDLS, CDR2 YYNGEE, per germline. The length of the CDR3 is 15 residues. The V end was cut by 0 bases, the J end by 7 bases, with 14 bases between. The CDR3 DNA reads as TGTGCCAGCAGCGTAGGCCCTGAGGGGGGACAGCCCCAGCATTTT. It codes for CASSVGPEGGQPQHF.

V is TRBV6-5 and J is TRBJ1-1; 12 bases agree with TRBD1. The CDR3 runs 15 residues. Trimming at V came to 6 bases and at J to 4 bases, leaving 6 bases not matched to a gene. Looked up from germline, CDR1 is MNHEY and CDR2 is SVGAGI. CDR3 DNA sequence: TGTGCCAGCAGGCCGGGACAGGGGGCGAGCACTGAAGCTTTCTTT. Amino acid sequence: CASRPGQGASTEAFF.

This chain uses TRBV7-9 with TRBJ1-1, with TRBD1 matching over 7 bases. The CDR3 covers 13 residues. V gave up 5 bases and J gave up 4 bases; unmatched junction bases: 4. In germline, CDR1 is SEHNR, CDR2 FQNEAQ (reference sequence). The CDR3 here is CASSIRQGTEAFF. The CDR3 bases are TGTGCCAGCAGCATCAGACAGGGCACTGAAGCTTTCTTT.

V gene TRBV14 combines with J gene TRBJ1-6, with D possibly TRBD1 on 6 matching bases. CDR1 and CDR2 (germline): SGHDN, FVKESK. The ends were cut back, 4 bases at V and 2 bases at J, with 9 bases in the middle. This CDR3 has 15 residues. In DNA, the CDR3 is TGTGCCAGCAGCCCGACAGGAGCCTATAATTCACCCCTCCACTTT. It translates to CASSPTGAYNSPLHF.

This clone was observed once. The chain employs TRBV7-9 and TRBJ1-4; D unclear. Germline values: CDR1 SEHNR, CDR2 FQNEAQ (reference sequence). V was clipped by 5 bases and J by 5 bases, with 3 bases between them. The CDR3 loop spans 11 amino acids. CDR3 amino acids: CASSHNEKLFF. In nucleotides, the CDR3 is TGTGCCAGCAGCCACAATGAAAAACTGTTTTTT.

The chain is built from TRBV7-6 and TRBJ2-7, with D uncertain. The CDR3 contains 15 residues. Germline CDR1 SGHVS, CDR2 FNYEAQ. Trimming took 5 bases from V and 0 from J, leaving 14 bases between them. The CDR3 nucleotides read TGTGCCAGCAGCCACGGCTCGGGCCGCTCCTACGAGCAGTACTTC. It yields the protein CASSHGSGRSYEQYF.

This chain connects TRBV7-2 to TRBJ1-2, with D perhaps TRBD1 (5 bases). V was pared by 2 bases and J by 3 bases, with 13 bases between. Per the germline V gene, CDR1 is SGHTA and CDR2 is FQGNSA. The CDR3 runs to 15 residues. The CDR3 protein is CASSLNAGQYYGYTF. The CDR3 DNA reads as TGTGCCAGCAGCTTAAACGCAGGACAATACTATGGCTACACCTTC.

This chain uses TRBV11-3 with TRBJ1-2, with TRBD1 matching over 9 bases. The junction had 1 base not matched to a gene; V was cut back by 2 bases and J by 3 bases. Germline V gives CDR1 SGHNT, CDR2 YENEEA. CDR3 length equals 14 residues. In DNA, the CDR3 is TGTGCCAGCAGCTTACGGACAGGGGACTATGGCTACACCTTC. It translates to CASSLRTGDYGYTF.

The rearrangement uses TRBV3-1 (or the pseudogene TRBV3-2) and TRBJ1-2; unclear D gene. This CDR3 spans 14 amino acids. Germline CDR1 and CDR2: LGHDT and YNNKEL (reference sequence). V dropped 0 bases and J dropped 13 bases, with 18 bases sitting between them. The CDR3 protein is CASSQEIMAGFCTF. CDR3 coding DNA: TGTGCCAGCAGCCAAGAGATAATGGCAGGTTTCTGCACCTTC.

The chain links TRBV21-1 to TRBJ1-2; the DNA was not used to check the table's D call, TRBD1. TRBV21-1 is annotated as a pseudogene. The CDR3 is 18 residues long. CDR3 in DNA: TGTGCCAGCAGCAAGGACAGGGGGCCCGCTGATGCTAACTATGGCTACACCTTC. Its translation: CASSKDRGPADANYGYTF.

The rearrangement joins TRBV15 to TRBJ2-2; 11 bases are a match to TRBD1. Trimming cost V 1 base and J 4 bases; bases outside gene matches: 2. The CDR3 covers 16 residues. CDR1 LNHNV and CDR2 YYDKDF come from the germline V gene (reference sequence). The CDR3 nucleotides are TGTGCCACCAGCAGAGGCGGGACAGGGGGCACCGGGGAGCTGTTTTTT. Its protein is CATSRGGTGGTGELFF.

The gene calls are TRBV5-6 and TRBJ1-1, with D maybe TRBD1 (5 bases). V was shortened by 2 bases and J by 5 bases, with 13 bases between the two germline ends. CDR3 length: 14 residues. CDR1 is SGHDT, CDR2 YYEEEE, per germline. The CDR3 coding sequence is TGTGCCAGCAGCTTCAGGAGCGGGGGAACTGAAGCTTTCTTT. Translated: CASSFRSGGTEAFF.

V usage is TRBV7-9 and J usage is TRBJ1-6; D is possibly TRBD1 (5 bases). Looked up from germline, CDR1 is SEHNR and CDR2 is FQNEAQ (reference sequence). This CDR3 contains 17 residues. The V gene lost 5 bases and the J gene lost 0 bases, with 14 bases spanning the gap. The CDR3 DNA follows: TGTGCCAGCAGCCCGGGGACGGCGAGCTCCTATAATTCACCCCTCCACTTT. This encodes CASSPGTASSYNSPLHF.

The V and J genes are TRBV3-1 (or the pseudogene TRBV3-2) and TRBJ1-5; 8 bases fit TRBD1. CDR1 is LGHDT and CDR2 is YNNKEL in the germline V gene (reference sequence). The junction had 7 bases not matched to a gene; V was cut back by 4 bases and J by 2 bases. CDR3 length: 16 residues. The CDR3 loop is CASSPGLGQGNQPQHF. CDR3 coding DNA: TGTGCCAGCAGCCCCGGCCTGGGACAGGGCAATCAGCCCCAGCATTTT.

The chain has TRBV4-1 and TRBJ1-1; no clear D gene. The CDR3 has 13 amino acids. Trimming cost V 4 bases and J 5 bases, with 11 bases left between them. Germline values: CDR1 MGHRA, CDR2 YSYEKL. The CDR3 region has the DNA TGCGCCAGCAGCCCGGAGGGCTGGACTGAAGCTTTCTTT. Its translation is CASSPEGWTEAFF.